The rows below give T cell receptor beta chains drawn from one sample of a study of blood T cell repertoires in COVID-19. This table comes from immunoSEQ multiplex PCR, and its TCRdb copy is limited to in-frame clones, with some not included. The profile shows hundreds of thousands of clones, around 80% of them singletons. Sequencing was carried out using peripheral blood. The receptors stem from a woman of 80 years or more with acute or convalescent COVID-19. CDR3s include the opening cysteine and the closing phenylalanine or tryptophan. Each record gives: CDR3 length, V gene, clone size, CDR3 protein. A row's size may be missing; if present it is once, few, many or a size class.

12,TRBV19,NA,CASGQTRNTIYF
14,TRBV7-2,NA,CASSSTALNTEAFF
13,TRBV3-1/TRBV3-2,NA,CASSATGSEKLFF
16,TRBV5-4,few,CASSAGRSRMSYEQYF
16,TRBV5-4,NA,CASSFRGRMRGNEQFF
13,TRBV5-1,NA,CATRTSLTGELFF
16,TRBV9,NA,CASSARGDSNTGELFF
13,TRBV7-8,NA,CASSATTQETQYF
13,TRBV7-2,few,CASSLRSDETQYF
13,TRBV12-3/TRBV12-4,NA,CASSFSVDQPQHF